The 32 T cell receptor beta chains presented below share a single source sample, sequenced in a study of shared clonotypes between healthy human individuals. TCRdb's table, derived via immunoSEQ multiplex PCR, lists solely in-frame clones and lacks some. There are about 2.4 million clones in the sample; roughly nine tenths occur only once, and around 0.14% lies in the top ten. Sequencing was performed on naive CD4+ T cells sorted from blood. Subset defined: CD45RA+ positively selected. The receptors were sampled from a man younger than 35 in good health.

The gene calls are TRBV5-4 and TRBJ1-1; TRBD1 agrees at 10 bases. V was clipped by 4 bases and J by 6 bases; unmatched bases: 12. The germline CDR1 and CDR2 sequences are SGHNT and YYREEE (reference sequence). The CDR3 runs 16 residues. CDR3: CASSGDMGTGVSEAFF. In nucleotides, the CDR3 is TGTGCCAGCAGCGGGGACATGGGGACAGGGGTGTCTGAAGCTTTCTTT.

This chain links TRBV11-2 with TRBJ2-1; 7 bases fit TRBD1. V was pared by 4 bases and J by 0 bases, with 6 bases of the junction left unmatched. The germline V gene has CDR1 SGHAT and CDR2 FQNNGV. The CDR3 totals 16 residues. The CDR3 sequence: CASSSEGASSYNEQFF. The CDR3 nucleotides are TGTGCCAGCAGCTCCGAGGGGGCGAGCTCCTACAATGAGCAGTTCTTC.

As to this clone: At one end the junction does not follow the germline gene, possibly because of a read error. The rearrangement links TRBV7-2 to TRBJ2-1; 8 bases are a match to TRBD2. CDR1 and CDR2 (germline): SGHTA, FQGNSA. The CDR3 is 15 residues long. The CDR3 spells CASSVAGRGYNEQFF. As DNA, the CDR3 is TGTGCCAGCAGCGTAGCGGGACGAGGCTACAATGAGCAGTTCTTC.

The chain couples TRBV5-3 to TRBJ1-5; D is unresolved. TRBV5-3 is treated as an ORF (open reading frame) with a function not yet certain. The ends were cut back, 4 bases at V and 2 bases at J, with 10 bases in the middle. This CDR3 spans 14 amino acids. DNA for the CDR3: TGTGCCAGAAGCCCTCCTGTGGGCAATCAGCCCCAGCATTTT. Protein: CARSPPVGNQPQHF.

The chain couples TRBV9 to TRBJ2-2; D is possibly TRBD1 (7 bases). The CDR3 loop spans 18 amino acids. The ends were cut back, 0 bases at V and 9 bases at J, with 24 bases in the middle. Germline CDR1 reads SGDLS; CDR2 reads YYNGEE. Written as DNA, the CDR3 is TGTGCCAGCAGCGTAGAGCCAGTTGGAGGGGGCAAAGCCCGGGAGCTGTTTTTT. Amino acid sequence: CASSVEPVGGGKARELFF. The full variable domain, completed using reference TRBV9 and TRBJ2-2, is DSGVTQTPKHLITATGQRVTLRCSPRSGDLSVYWYQQSLDQGLQFLIQYYNGEERAKGNILERFSAQQFPDLHSELNLSSLELGDSALYFCASSVEPVGGGKARELFFGEGSRLTVL.

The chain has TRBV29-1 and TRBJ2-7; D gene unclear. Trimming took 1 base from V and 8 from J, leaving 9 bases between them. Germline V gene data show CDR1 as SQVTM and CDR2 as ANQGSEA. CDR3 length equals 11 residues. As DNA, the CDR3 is TGCAGCGTTGAAGGAACGGAGAAGCAGTACTTC. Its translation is CSVEGTEKQYF.

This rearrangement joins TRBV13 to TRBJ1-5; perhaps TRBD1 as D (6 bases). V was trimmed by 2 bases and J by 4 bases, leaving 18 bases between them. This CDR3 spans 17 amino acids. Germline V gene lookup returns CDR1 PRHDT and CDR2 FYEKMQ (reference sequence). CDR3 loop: CASSLRQTGMKNQPQHF. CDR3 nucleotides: TGTGCCAGCAGCTTACGCCAAACAGGGATGAAAAATCAGCCCCAGCATTTT.

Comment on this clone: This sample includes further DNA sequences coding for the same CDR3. For the CDR3, the DNA is TGTGCCAGCAGCTTAGGTGGCAGTTATAATTCACCCCTCCACTTT. It translates to CASSLGGSYNSPLHF. V is TRBV7-9 and J is TRBJ1-6; no clear D gene. The germline V gene has CDR1 SEHNR and CDR2 FQNEAQ (reference sequence). The CDR3 is 15 amino acids. V was cut by 1 base and J by 4 bases, with 8 bases left in between.

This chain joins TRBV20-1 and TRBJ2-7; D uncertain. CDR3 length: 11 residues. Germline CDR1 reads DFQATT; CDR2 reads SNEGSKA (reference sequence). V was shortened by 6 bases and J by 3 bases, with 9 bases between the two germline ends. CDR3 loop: CSADFRYEQYF. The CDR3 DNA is TGCAGTGCCGACTTCCGCTACGAGCAGTACTTC.

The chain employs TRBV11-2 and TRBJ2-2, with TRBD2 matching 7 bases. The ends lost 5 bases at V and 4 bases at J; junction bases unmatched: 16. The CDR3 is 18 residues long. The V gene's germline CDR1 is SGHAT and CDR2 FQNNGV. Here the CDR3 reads CASSKIPTSASRTGELFF. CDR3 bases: TGTGCCAGCAGCAAGATCCCTACTAGCGCCTCTCGCACCGGGGAGCTGTTTTTT. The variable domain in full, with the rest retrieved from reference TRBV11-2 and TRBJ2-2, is EAGVAQSPRYKIIEKRQSVAFWCNPISGHATLYWYQQILGQGPKLLIQFQNNGVVDDSQLPKDRFSAERLKGVDSTLKIQPAKLEDSAVYLCASSKIPTSASRTGELFFGEGSRLTVL.

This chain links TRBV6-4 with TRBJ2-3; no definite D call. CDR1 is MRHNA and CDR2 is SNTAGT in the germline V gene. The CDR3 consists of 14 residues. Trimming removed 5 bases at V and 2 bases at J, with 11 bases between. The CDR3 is CASSFPRPTDTQYF. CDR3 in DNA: TGTGCCAGCAGTTTTCCCCGACCCACAGATACGCAGTATTTT.

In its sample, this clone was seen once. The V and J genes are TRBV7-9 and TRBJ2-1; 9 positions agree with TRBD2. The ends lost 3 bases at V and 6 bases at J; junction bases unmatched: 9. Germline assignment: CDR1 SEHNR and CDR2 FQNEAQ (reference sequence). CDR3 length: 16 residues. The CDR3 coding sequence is TGTGCCAGCAGCTTCCTAATTAGCGGGAGAGGCAATGAGCAGTTCTTC. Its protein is CASSFLISGRGNEQFF. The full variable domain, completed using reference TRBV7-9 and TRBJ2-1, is DTGVSQNPRHKITKRGQNVTFRCDPISEHNRLYWYRQTLGQGPEFLTYFQNEAQLEKSRLLSDRFSAERPKGSFSTLEIQRTEQGDSAMYLCASSFLISGRGNEQFFGPGTRLTVL.

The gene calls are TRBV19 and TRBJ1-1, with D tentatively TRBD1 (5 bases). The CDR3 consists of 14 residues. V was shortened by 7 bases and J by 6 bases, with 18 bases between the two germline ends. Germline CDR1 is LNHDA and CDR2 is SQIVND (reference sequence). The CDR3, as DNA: TGTGCCAGTAACAACCCCCCAGGGTTCTCTGAAGCTTTCTTT. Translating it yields CASNNPPGFSEAFF.

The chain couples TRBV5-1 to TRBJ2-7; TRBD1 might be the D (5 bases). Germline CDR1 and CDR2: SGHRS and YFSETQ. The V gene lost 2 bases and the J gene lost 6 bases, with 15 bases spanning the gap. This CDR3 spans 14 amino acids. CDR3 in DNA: TGCGCCAGCAGCTTTGACAGCTCACCCTTCGAGCAGTACTTC. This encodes CASSFDSSPFEQYF.

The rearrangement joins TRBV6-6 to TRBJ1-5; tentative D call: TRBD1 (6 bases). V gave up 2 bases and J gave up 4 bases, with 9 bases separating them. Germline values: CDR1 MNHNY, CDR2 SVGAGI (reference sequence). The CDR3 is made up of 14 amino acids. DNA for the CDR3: TGTGCCAGCAGTTACCCCGACAGGAATCAGCCCCAGCATTTT. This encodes CASSYPDRNQPQHF.

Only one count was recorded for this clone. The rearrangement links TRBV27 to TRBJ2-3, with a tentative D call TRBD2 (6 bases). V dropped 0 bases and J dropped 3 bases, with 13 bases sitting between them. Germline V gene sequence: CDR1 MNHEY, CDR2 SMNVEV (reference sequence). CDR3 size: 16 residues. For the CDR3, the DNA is TGTGCCAGCAGTTTATCGCTAGCGAAATGGACAGATACGCAGTATTTT. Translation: CASSLSLAKWTDTQYF.

The CDR3 bases are TGTGCCAGCAGCTTATATTCGGTGGAGACCCAGTACTTC. Translating it yields CASSLYSVETQYF. The chain employs TRBV7-8 and TRBJ2-5; unclear D gene. CDR1 is SGHVS, CDR2 FQNEAQ, per germline. The CDR3 runs 13 residues. Trimming left V 2 bases short and J 5 bases short, with 9 bases between.

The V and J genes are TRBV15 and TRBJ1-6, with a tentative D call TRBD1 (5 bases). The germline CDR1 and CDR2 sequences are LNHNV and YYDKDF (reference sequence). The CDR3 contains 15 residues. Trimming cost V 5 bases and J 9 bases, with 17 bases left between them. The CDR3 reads CATSGLGGASSPLHF. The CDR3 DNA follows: TGTGCCACCAGCGGACTAGGAGGGGCCTCTTCACCCCTCCACTTT.

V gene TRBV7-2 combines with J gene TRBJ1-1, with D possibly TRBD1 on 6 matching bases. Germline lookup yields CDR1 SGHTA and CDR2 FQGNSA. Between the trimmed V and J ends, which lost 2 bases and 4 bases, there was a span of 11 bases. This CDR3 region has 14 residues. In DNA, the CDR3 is TGTGCCAGCAGCTTATTAGCAGGGGCCACTGAAGCTTTCTTT. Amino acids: CASSLLAGATEAFF.

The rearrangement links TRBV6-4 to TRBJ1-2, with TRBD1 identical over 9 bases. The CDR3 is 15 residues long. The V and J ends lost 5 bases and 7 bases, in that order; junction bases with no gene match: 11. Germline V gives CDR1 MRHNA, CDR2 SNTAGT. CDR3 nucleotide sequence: TGTGCCAGCAGTACTACCGGGACAGGGCCTTTTGGCTACACCTTC. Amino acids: CASSTTGTGPFGYTF.

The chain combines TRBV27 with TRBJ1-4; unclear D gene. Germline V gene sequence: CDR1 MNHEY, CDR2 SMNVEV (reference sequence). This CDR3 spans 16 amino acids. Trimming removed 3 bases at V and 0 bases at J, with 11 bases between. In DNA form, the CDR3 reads TGTGCCAGCAGTTTTCTGACGGATGCAACTAATGAAAAACTGTTTTTT. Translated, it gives CASSFLTDATNEKLFF.

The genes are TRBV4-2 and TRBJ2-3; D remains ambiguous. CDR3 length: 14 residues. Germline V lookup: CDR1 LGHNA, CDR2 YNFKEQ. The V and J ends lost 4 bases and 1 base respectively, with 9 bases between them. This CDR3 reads CASSPGYGTDTQYF. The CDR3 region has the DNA TGTGCCAGCAGCCCAGGTTATGGCACAGATACGCAGTATTTT.

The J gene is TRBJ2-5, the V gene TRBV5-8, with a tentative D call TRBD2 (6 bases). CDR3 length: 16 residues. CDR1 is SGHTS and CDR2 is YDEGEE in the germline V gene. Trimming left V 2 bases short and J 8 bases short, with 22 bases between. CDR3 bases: TGTGCCAGCAGCTTTCATCGGGAGTTGATCCCCATCACCCAGTACTTC. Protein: CASSFHRELIPITQYF.

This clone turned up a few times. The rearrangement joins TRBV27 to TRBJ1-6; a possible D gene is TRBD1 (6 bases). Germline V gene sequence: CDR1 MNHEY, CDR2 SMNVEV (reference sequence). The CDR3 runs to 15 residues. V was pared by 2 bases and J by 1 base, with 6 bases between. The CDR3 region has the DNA TGTGCCAGCAGTTTAGGACAGTCCTATAATTCACCCCTCCACTTT. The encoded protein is CASSLGQSYNSPLHF.

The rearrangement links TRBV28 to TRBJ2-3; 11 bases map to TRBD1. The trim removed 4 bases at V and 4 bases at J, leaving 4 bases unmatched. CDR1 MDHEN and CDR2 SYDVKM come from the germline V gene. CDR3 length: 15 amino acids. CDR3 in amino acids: CASSSGQGASDTQYF. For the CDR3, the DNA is TGTGCCAGCAGTTCTGGACAGGGGGCTTCAGATACGCAGTATTTT.

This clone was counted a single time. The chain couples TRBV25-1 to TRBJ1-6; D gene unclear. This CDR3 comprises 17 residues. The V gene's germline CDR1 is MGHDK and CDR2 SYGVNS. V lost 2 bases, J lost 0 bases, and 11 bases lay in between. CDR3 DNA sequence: TGTGCCAGCAGTGAAACACGGGCAGGCTCCTATAATTCACCCCTCCACTTT. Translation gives CASSETRAGSYNSPLHF.

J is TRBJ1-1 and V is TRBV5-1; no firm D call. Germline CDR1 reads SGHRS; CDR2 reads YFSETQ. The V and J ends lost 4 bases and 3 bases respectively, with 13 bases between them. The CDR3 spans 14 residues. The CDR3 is CASSPKAVHTEAFF. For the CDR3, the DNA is TGCGCCAGCAGCCCTAAGGCCGTACACACTGAAGCTTTCTTT.

The CDR3 protein is CASSGPRLAGQETQYF. DNA of the CDR3: TGTGCCAGCAGCGGGCCCCGACTAGCAGGACAAGAGACCCAGTACTTC. V usage is TRBV11-2 and J usage is TRBJ2-5; 7 nucleotides align to TRBD2. Trimming removed 5 bases from V and 2 bases from J; junction bases left unmatched: 11. CDR3 length: 16 amino acids. Germline assignment: CDR1 SGHAT and CDR2 FQNNGV.

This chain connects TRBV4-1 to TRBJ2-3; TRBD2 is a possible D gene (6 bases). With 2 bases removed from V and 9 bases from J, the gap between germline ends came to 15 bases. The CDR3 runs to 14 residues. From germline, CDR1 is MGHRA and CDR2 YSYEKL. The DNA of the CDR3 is TGCGCCAGCAGCCAAAATGTGGGCGGGGTAACGCAGTATTTT. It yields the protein CASSQNVGGVTQYF.

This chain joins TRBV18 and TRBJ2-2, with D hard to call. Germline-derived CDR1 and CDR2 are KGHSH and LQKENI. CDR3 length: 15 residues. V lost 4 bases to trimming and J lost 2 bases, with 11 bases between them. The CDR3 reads CASSLTRDNTGELFF. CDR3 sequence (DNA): TGTGCCAGCTCACTTACCCGTGACAACACCGGGGAGCTGTTTTTT. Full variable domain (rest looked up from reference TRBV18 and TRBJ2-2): NAGVMQNPRHLVRRRGQEARLRCSPMKGHSHVYWYRQLPEEGLKFMVYLQKENIIDESGMPKERFSAEFPKEGPSILRIQQVVRGDSAAYFCASSLTRDNTGELFFGEGSRLTVL.

CDR3 bases: TGTGCCAGCAGGGAGCGGGGGGGCCTCGACGAGCAGTACTTC. Protein product: CASRERGGLDEQYF. The gene calls are TRBV5-4 and TRBJ2-7; 10 bases line up with TRBD2. J lost 5 bases, V lost 5 bases, and 7 bases had no gene match. The CDR3 runs to 14 residues. CDR1 and CDR2 (germline): SGHNT, YYREEE (reference sequence). The full variable domain, with the rest looked up from reference TRBV5-4 and TRBJ2-7, is ETGVTQSPTHLIKTRGQQVTLRCSSQSGHNTVSWYQQALGQGPQFIFQYYREEENGRGNFPPRFSGLQFPNYSSELNVNALELDDSALYLCASRERGGLDEQYFGPGTRLTVT.

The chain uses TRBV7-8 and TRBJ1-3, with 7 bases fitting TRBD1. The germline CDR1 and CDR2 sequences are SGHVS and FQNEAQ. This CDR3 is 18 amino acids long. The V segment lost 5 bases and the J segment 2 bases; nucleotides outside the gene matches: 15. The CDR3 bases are TGTGCCAGCAGCCGAACCCCGGCAGGGGGTCTAGCTGGAAACACCATATATTTT. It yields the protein CASSRTPAGGLAGNTIYF.